This TCR beta chain was recovered during a study of shared clonotypes between healthy human individuals. In the study overall: Three plates each covered CD4 naive and memory; CD8 naive two, CD8 memory one.

Germline CDR1 and CDR2: SGHRS and YFSETQ. V shed 0 bases and J shed 2 bases, with 10 bases lying between them. This CDR3 is built from 15 residues. Method: immunoSEQ multiplex PCR; TCRdb's copy keeps in-frame clones and lacks some. The table has a few million clones, about 92% seen once. About this clone: Its specificity is not known.

Partitioning of CD4+ cells yielded a CD45RA+ naive subset and a CD45RA-negative memory subset. Whole-study findings and limits: Even with large depth, rarefaction showed that sorted-subset sequencing was incomplete. Around 4.7% was the fraction of naive CD4 clonotypes found shared across four donors.

The chain couples TRBV5-1 to TRBJ2-3; D possibly corresponds to TRBD1 (5 bases). The sequence was obtained from a man aged 18 to 30 in good health. Some clones in this sample may be carry-over from other donors' samples. The sequencing sample was made of naive CD4+ T cells from PBMCs. Subset here: CD45RA+ positively selected. This CDR3 reads CASSLEGNPTDTQYF. Here the CDR3 DNA reads TGCGCCAGCAGCTTGGAGGGGAACCCCACAGATACGCAGTATTTT.